The rows below give T cell receptor beta chains drawn from one sample of a study of blood T cell repertoires in COVID-19. Method: immunoSEQ multiplex PCR; TCRdb's copy keeps in-frame clones and lacks some. The sample has about 140,000 clones, 80% to 90% seen once; the top ten hold around 1.7%. Sequenced sample: peripheral blood. All receptors come from a woman aged 45 to 65 with acute or convalescent COVID-19. The CDR3 runs from the conserved cysteine through the conserved F or W. D genes are given only for firm matches. Size is omitted from some rows. Given values are once, few, many or a class for expanded clones.

CDR3 DNA,CDR3 protein,V gene,D gene,J gene,clone size
TGTGCCAGCAGTGAAGCCCGGACTGGCACTAGCACAGATACGCAGTATTTT,CASSEARTGTSTDTQYF,TRBV6-1,-,TRBJ2-3,-
TGTGCCAGCAGCTTGCGGGGGGCCTACAATGAGCAGTTCTTC,CASSLRGAYNEQFF,TRBV5-5,TRBD2,TRBJ2-1,-
TGTGCCAGCAGTTACTCGCGGGGTGGAAATGAGCAGTTCTTC,CASSYSRGGNEQFF,TRBV6-5,-,TRBJ2-1,-
TGTGCCAGCAGCTCATGGCGGGGTATAAACTACGAGCAGTACTTC,CASSSWRGINYEQYF,TRBV7-2,-,TRBJ2-7,once
TGCGCCAGCAGCCAAATGAGGTTTGGTAACACTGAAGCTTTCTTT,CASSQMRFGNTEAFF,TRBV4-1,-,TRBJ1-1,few
TGTGCCAGCAGTTTACGACAGGGTTTCGAGCAGTACTTC,CASSLRQGFEQYF,TRBV12-3/TRBV12-4,TRBD1,TRBJ2-7,-
TGTGCCACCAGTGATTTGAGGGGAGGAGGGGGCGCGGTAGATACGCAGTATTTT,CATSDLRGGGGAVDTQYF,TRBV24-1,-,TRBJ2-3,-
TGTGCCTATTCGGGCACCGGGGAGCTGTTTTTT,CAYSGTGELFF,TRBV30,-,TRBJ2-2,-
TGTGCCAGCTCACCGGGACAGGGGCGGCAGCCCCAGCATTTT,CASSPGQGRQPQHF,TRBV18,TRBD1,TRBJ1-5,-
TGTGCCAGCAGTCGGGACAGGGGGAGCTATGGCTACACCTTC,CASSRDRGSYGYTF,TRBV2,TRBD1,TRBJ1-2,-
TGTGCCACCAGTGATTCCAGGGGGGCCTACGAGCAGTACTTC,CATSDSRGAYEQYF,TRBV24-1,-,TRBJ2-7,few
TGTGCCAGCAGCCCGACCCATATAGCGTACAATGAGCAGTTCTTC,CASSPTHIAYNEQFF,TRBV6-5,-,TRBJ2-1,-
TGTGCCAGCAGCTTAGAGCCCCCGGCAGGGGGAGAGACCCAGTACTTC,CASSLEPPAGGETQYF,TRBV7-8,TRBD1,TRBJ2-5,-
TGTGCCAGCAGTATAAATCAGCCCCAGCATTTT,CASSINQPQHF,TRBV3-1/TRBV3-2,-,TRBJ1-5,-
TGTGCCAGCAGCTTCCTACAGGGCAGCGGCACAGATACGCAGTATTTT,CASSFLQGSGTDTQYF,TRBV7-9,-,TRBJ2-3,-
TGTGCCAGCAGTTTTGCCCCGGGGGATGGGGGCTACACCTTC,CASSFAPGDGGYTF,TRBV27,-,TRBJ1-2,-
TGTGCCAGCAGTCAGGGGGTCCTGGGCTACACCTTC,CASSQGVLGYTF,TRBV28,TRBD1,TRBJ1-2,-
TGTGCCAGCAGGATATTTCGGACAGGGGCCAACGAGCAGTACTTC,CASRIFRTGANEQYF,TRBV6-5,TRBD1,TRBJ2-7,-
TGTGCCAGCAGCCGACCCTCCGGGGGGGAGCAGTACTTC,CASSRPSGGEQYF,TRBV5-6,TRBD2,TRBJ2-7,few
TGTGCCTGGAGTGCAAAGGGACAGGGGGGATCACCCCTCCACTTT,CAWSAKGQGGSPLHF,TRBV30,TRBD1,TRBJ1-6,-
TGTGCCAGTAGTGCCCAGGACAGGACTAATGAAAAACTGTTTTTT,CASSAQDRTNEKLFF,TRBV19,TRBD1,TRBJ1-4,-
TGTGCCAGCAGCTTAAATCCCATCGACAGGGGGAATTCACCCCTCCACTTT,CASSLNPIDRGNSPLHF,TRBV11-2,TRBD1,TRBJ1-6,-
TGTGCCAGCAGCGGGACCCCCGGGACAGGGGGATTCGGGTATGGCTACACCTTC,CASSGTPGTGGFGYGYTF,TRBV9,TRBD1,TRBJ1-2,-
TGTGCCAGCAGTGAGGAAGCGGAGCAGTTCTTC,CASSEEAEQFF,TRBV2,-,TRBJ2-1,-
TGCGCCAGCAGTTTAGCGGGAGTAGACGTGCTGGGCTCCTACAATGAGCAGTTCTTC,CASSLAGVDVLGSYNEQFF,TRBV5-1,TRBD2,TRBJ2-1,-
TGTGCCAGCAGGGGGAGACTTGGGACAGATACGCAGTATTTT,CASRGRLGTDTQYF,TRBV6-5,-,TRBJ2-3,-
TGCGCCAGCAGTTCGGGACTAGGAGGGGAGACCCAGTACTTC,CASSSGLGGETQYF,TRBV5-1,TRBD2,TRBJ2-5,-
TGTGCCAGCAGCGGAGAGGGTCCCGGGACAGTCACCGCAACTAATGAAAAACTGTTTTTT,CASSGEGPGTVTATNEKLFF,TRBV9,TRBD1,TRBJ1-4,-
TGTGCCAGCAGCCAAGGAGGGGTAGGGGGCACTGAAGCTTTCTTT,CASSQGGVGGTEAFF,TRBV4-2,-,TRBJ1-1,-
TGTGCCAGCGAGGGGGGGAGCTCCTACGAGCAGTACTTC,CASEGGSSYEQYF,TRBV7-9,-,TRBJ2-7,-
TGTGCCAGCAGCTTAAGTGGACAGGGGGCGGTCACAGATACGCAGTATTTT,CASSLSGQGAVTDTQYF,TRBV7-3,TRBD1,TRBJ2-3,-
TGTGCTAGCAGCCCCCTGGGTGGGAAGGGGGAGACCCAGTACTTC,CASSPLGGKGETQYF,TRBV7-7,-,TRBJ2-5,once
TGCGCCAGCAGCTTAGGACAGGAGACCTACGAGCAGTACTTC,CASSLGQETYEQYF,TRBV5-1,TRBD1,TRBJ2-7,-
TGTGCCAGCAGTTCACAGGGGACCCTAGAGCTCTACACCTTC,CASSSQGTLELYTF,TRBV28,TRBD1,TRBJ1-2,-
TGTGCCAGCTTGCCATTAGGGGGGGCCCAAGAGACCCAGTACTTC,CASLPLGGAQETQYF,TRBV6-5,-,TRBJ2-5,once
TGTGCCAGCAGTTACTCGAGCAGGGACGAGCAGTACTTC,CASSYSSRDEQYF,TRBV6-6,-,TRBJ2-7,-
TGCAGCGCCGGGACAGGGATCACCGGGGAGCTGTTTTTT,CSAGTGITGELFF,TRBV29-1,TRBD1,TRBJ2-2,-
TGCGCCAGCAGCTACGACCCACAGATACCATTTGAAAAACTGTTTTTT,CASSYDPQIPFEKLFF,TRBV5-1,-,TRBJ1-4,-
TGTGCCACCATGGCGGGACAGGAAGAACACGTGGCTTTCTTT,CATMAGQEEHVAFF,TRBV24-1,TRBD1,TRBJ1-1,-
TGTGCCAGTAGTCCACGTGCTAGCGGGAGTCATGAGCAGTTCTTC,CASSPRASGSHEQFF,TRBV19,TRBD2,TRBJ2-1,-
TGTGCCAGCGGCCTGGGCGGGAGCTCCTACAATGAGCAGTTCTTC,CASGLGGSSYNEQFF,TRBV9,TRBD2,TRBJ2-1,-
TGCGCCAGCAGCCACCCGGGAGGGGAGCAGTTCTTC,CASSHPGGEQFF,TRBV4-1,TRBD2,TRBJ2-1,-
TGTGCCAGCAGCGTAGAAGACAGGGGGAACTATGGCTACACCTTC,CASSVEDRGNYGYTF,TRBV9,TRBD1,TRBJ1-2,-
TGTGCCAGCAGCTTAAATACTCGCTCCTACAATGAGCAGTTCTTC,CASSLNTRSYNEQFF,TRBV7-3,-,TRBJ2-1,-